The 17 T cell receptor beta chains below come from one sample, sequenced in a study of identical twins. TCRdb called the 5' RACE reads again in MiXCR, with one record for every CDR3 protein. The table shows fewer than 900,000 distinct CDR3 sequences, with 18% occurring only once. The data also belong to a second study, concerning T cells expressing NK-cell markers.

Sequencing input: PBMCs. These receptors originate from a woman aged 18 to 35 in good health.

The chain recombines TRBV29-1 with TRBJ1-2, with D perhaps TRBD1 (6 bases). The CDR3 spans 12 residues. V lost 7 bases, J lost 5 bases, and 14 bases lay in between. The germline gives CDR1 SQVTM, CDR2 ANQGSEA. The CDR3, as DNA: TGCAGCGCAACAGGGTTCGGTTATGGCTACACCTTC. It yields the protein CSATGFGYGYTF.

This clonotype occurred a few times. The chain links TRBV12-3 or TRBV12-4 to TRBJ1-5; maybe TRBD1 (5 bases). Trimming removed 3 bases at V and 6 bases at J, with 9 bases between. The CDR3 consists of 13 residues. The CDR3 reads CASSFGGSQPQHF. In DNA form, the CDR3 reads TGTGCCAGCAGTTTTGGGGGTTCTCAGCCCCAGCATTTT.

V gene TRBV3-1 combines with J gene TRBJ2-1; 8 bases map to TRBD2. After removal of 0 bases from V and 9 bases from J, the junction contained 7 bases not matched to a gene. The CDR3 sequence is 15 residues long. CDR1 and CDR2 (germline): LGHDT, YNNKEL (reference sequence). CDR3 residues: CASSQDPSGRGEQFF. Written as DNA, the CDR3 is TGTGCCAGCAGCCAAGACCCTAGCGGGCGGGGTGAGCAGTTCTTC.

V and J are TRBV5-1 and TRBJ2-5; D uncertain. V lost 2 bases to trimming and J lost 4 bases, with 6 bases between them. CDR3 length equals 12 residues. The V gene's germline CDR1 is SGHRS and CDR2 YFSETQ. This chain's CDR3 is CASSFVTETQYF. In DNA, the CDR3 is TGCGCCAGCAGCTTTGTAACAGAGACCCAGTACTTC.

This sequence joins TRBV13 and TRBJ2-1; 10 bases line up with TRBD2. The CDR3 has 15 amino acids. Germline CDR1 is PRHDT and CDR2 is FYEKMQ (reference sequence). J gave up 9 bases and V 4 bases, and 9 bases lay outside the gene matches. DNA of the CDR3: TGTGCCAGCAGCTCGCATACTAGCGGGATTGGTGAGCAGTTCTTC. It encodes CASSSHTSGIGEQFF.

This clonotype was observed a few times. The chain uses TRBV12-3 or TRBV12-4 and TRBJ2-3, with 7 bases identical to TRBD2. With V trimmed by 3 bases and J by 2 bases, 5 bases remained unmatched. This CDR3 is 15 amino acids long. CDR3 protein: CASSLGGGPTDTQYF. In DNA, the CDR3 is TGTGCCAGCAGTTTGGGGGGGGGTCCCACAGATACGCAGTATTTT.

This clonotype came up a few times. This rearrangement joins TRBV20-1 to TRBJ2-1, with 8 bases lining up with TRBD2. The CDR3 covers 14 residues. V lost 6 bases and J lost 2; bases outside the gene matches: 6. Germline CDR1 and CDR2: DFQATT and SNEGSKA (reference sequence). CDR3 nucleotide sequence: TGCAGTGCCCCCGGACTAGCCGCCTACAATGAGCAGTTCTTC. It is translated as CSAPGLAAYNEQFF.

This clonotype was seen only a few times. The chain uses TRBV7-2 and TRBJ2-1; D might be TRBD2 (5 bases). Germline CDR1 is SGHTA and CDR2 is FQGNSA. Trimming took off 7 bases at V and 4 bases at J, with 14 bases between the two ends. The CDR3 consists of 14 residues. The CDR3 DNA reads as TGTGCCAGCATCCGGAGCGGCGCATACAATGAGCAGTTCTTC. Translation: CASIRSGAYNEQFF.

J is TRBJ2-3 and V is TRBV20-1; 7 bases are a match to TRBD1. The CDR3 has 11 residues. Germline assignment: CDR1 DFQATT and CDR2 SNEGSKA (reference sequence). With 7 bases clipped from V and 4 bases from J, the junction kept 2 bases outside the gene matches. CDR3 DNA sequence: TGCAGTGGGACAGGAGCAGATACGCAGTATTTT. Translated, it gives CSGTGADTQYF.

This chain joins TRBV28 and TRBJ1-5; D unresolved. This CDR3 contains 12 residues. Trimming pared 6 bases from V and 9 bases from J, leaving 12 bases between. Germline CDR1 MDHEN, CDR2 SYDVKM. CDR3 amino acids: CASRDLGGPQHF. The CDR3 DNA reads TGTGCCAGCAGAGACTTGGGCGGGCCCCAGCATTTT. Using reference TRBV28 and TRBJ1-5 for the parts outside the CDR3, the full variable domain is DVKVTQSSRYLVKRTGEKVFLECVQDMDHENMFWYRQDPGLGLRLIYFSYDVKMKEKGDIPEGYSVSREKKERFSLILESASTNQTSMYLCASRDLGGPQHFGDGTRLSIL.

The V gene is TRBV6-5, the J gene TRBJ2-7, with 12 bases lining up with TRBD1. Germline CDR1 MNHEY, CDR2 SVGAGI. CDR3 size: 17 residues. Trimming cost V 2 bases and J 3 bases; bases outside gene matches: 8. CDR3 nucleotide sequence: TGTGCCAGCAGTTACGGGACAGGGGGCCCGTTCTTCTACGAGCAGTACTTC. Residues: CASSYGTGGPFFYEQYF.

This clonotype was seen only a few times. Mismatch with germline at one junction end may stem from a read error. The V call is TRBV7-2, the J call TRBJ2-7; D possibly corresponds to TRBD2 (5 bases). The germline V gene encodes CDR1 SGHTA and CDR2 FQGNSA. The length of the CDR3 is 15 residues. The CDR3 region is CASSLAEERIYEQYF. The CDR3 DNA sequence: TGTGCCAGCAGCCTAGCCGAAGAGCGGATCTACGAGCAGTACTTC.

The rearrangement joins TRBV29-1 to TRBJ1-1; D remains unclear. The CDR3 is 12 residues long. Per germline, CDR1 SQVTM and CDR2 ANQGSEA. The CDR3: CRAHGPGTEAFF. DNA of the CDR3: TGCAGGGCCCATGGGCCCGGTACTGAAGCTTTCTTT.

The sample holds a few counts of this clonotype. The V gene is TRBV7-9, the J gene TRBJ2-1; D possibly corresponds to TRBD1 (5 bases). CDR1 is SEHNR, CDR2 FQNEAQ, per germline (reference sequence). V shed 2 bases and J shed 6 bases, with 14 bases lying between them. The CDR3 is 15 amino acids. CDR3 sequence: CASSLQGGDFNEQFF. DNA for the CDR3: TGTGCCAGCAGCTTACAGGGCGGAGACTTCAATGAGCAGTTCTTC. Drawing the rest from reference TRBV7-9 and TRBJ2-1, the complete variable domain is DTGVSQNPRHKITKRGQNVTFRCDPISEHNRLYWYRQTLGQGPEFLTYFQNEAQLEKSRLLSDRFSAERPKGSFSTLEIQRTEQGDSAMYLCASSLQGGDFNEQFFGPGTRLTVL.

This clonotype came up a few times. The J gene is TRBJ1-1, the V gene TRBV29-1; D remains ambiguous. The CDR3 loop spans 13 amino acids. V shed 6 bases and J shed 3 bases, with 14 bases lying between them. Germline V lookup: CDR1 SQVTM, CDR2 ANQGSEA. The DNA of the CDR3 is TGCAGCGTCCTCGAGCAACCTTACACTGAAGCTTTCTTT. Amino acids: CSVLEQPYTEAFF.

J is TRBJ2-2 and V is TRBV5-1; maybe TRBD2 (5 bases). The germline V gene encodes CDR1 SGHRS and CDR2 YFSETQ. This CDR3 region has 15 residues. V dropped 5 bases and J dropped 1 base, with 12 bases sitting between them. The CDR3, as DNA: TGCGCCAGCAGGAAAGAGGGCTTGAACACCGGGGAGCTGTTTTTT. Residues: CASRKEGLNTGELFF.

A few counts support this clonotype. V is TRBV6-4 and J is TRBJ2-3; possibly TRBD1 for D (5 bases). Germline V gives CDR1 MRHNA, CDR2 SNTAGT. V dropped 2 bases and J dropped 0 bases, with 9 bases sitting between them. The CDR3 is 15 residues long. CDR3: CASSDRGLSTDTQYF. The CDR3 bases are TGTGCCAGCAGTGACAGGGGTTTGAGCACAGATACGCAGTATTTT.